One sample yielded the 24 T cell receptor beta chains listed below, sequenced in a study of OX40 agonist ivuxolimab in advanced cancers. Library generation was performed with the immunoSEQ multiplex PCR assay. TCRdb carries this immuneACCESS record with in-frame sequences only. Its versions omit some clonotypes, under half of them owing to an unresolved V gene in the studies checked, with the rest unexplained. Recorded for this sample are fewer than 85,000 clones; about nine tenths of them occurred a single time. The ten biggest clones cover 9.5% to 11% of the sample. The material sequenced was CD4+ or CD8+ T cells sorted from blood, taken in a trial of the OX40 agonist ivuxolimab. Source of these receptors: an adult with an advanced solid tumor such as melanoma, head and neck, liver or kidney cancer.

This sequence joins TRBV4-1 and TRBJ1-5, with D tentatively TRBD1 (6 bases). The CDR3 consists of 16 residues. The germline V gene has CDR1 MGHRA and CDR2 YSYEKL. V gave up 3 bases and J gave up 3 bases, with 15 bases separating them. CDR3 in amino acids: CASSHTVGGANQPQHF. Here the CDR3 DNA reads TGCGCCAGCAGCCACACCGTCGGGGGCGCCAATCAGCCCCAGCATTTT.

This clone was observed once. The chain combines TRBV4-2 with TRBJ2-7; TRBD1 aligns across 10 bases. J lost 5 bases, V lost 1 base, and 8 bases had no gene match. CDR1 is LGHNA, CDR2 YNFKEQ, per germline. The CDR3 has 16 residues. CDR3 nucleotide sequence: TGTGCCAGCAGCCAAGCGACCGGGACAGGGGCCGACGAGCAGTACTTC. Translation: CASSQATGTGADEQYF.

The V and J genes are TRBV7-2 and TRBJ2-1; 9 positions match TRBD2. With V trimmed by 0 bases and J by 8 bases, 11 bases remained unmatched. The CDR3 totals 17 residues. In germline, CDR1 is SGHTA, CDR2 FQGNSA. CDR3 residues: CASSLASGTSIWDEQFF. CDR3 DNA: TGTGCCAGCAGCTTAGCGTCCGGGACTAGCATCTGGGATGAGCAGTTCTTC.

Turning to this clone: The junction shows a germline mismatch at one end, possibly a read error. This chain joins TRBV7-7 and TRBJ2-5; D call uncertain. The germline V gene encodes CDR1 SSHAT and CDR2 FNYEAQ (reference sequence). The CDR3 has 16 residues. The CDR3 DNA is TGTGCTAGCAGCAACATGGTTCTGTTAAAGCAAGAGACCCAGTACTTC. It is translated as CASSNMVLLKQETQYF.

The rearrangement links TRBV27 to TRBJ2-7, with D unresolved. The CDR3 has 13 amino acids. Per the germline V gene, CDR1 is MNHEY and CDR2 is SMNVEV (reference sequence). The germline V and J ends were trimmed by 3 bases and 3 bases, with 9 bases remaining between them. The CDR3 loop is CASSLGSHYEQYF. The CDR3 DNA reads TGTGCCAGCAGTTTGGGCAGTCACTACGAGCAGTACTTC.

The CDR3 DNA reads TGTGCCAGCAGCCCATTCGGGGGGGCGGACGGGGAGCTGTTTTTT. It encodes CASSPFGGADGELFF. V gene TRBV11-2 combines with J gene TRBJ2-2; TRBD2 matches at 8 bases. CDR1 and CDR2 (germline): SGHAT, FQNNGV. V shed 5 bases, J shed 7 bases, and the junction held 9 bases outside the gene matches. This CDR3 is 15 amino acids long.

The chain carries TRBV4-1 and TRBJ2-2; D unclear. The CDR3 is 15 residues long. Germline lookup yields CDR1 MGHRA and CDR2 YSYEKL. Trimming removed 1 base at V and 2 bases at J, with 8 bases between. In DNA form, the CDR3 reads TGCGCCAGCAGCCAAGTTGTTAGAAACACCGGGGAGCTGTTTTTT. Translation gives CASSQVVRNTGELFF.

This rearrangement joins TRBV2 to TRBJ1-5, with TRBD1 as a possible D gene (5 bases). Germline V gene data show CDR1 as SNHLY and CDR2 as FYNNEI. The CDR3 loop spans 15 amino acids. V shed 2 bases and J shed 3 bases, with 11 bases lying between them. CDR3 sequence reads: CASSEQGRDNQPQHF. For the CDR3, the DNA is TGTGCCAGCAGTGAACAGGGCAGGGACAATCAGCCCCAGCATTTT.

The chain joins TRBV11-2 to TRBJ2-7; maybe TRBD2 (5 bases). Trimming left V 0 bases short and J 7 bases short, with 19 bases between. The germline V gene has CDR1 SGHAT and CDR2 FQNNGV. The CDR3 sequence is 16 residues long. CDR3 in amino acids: CASSLETAGVLGEQYF. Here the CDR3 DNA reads TGTGCCAGCAGCTTAGAGACTGCCGGGGTATTGGGGGAGCAGTACTTC.

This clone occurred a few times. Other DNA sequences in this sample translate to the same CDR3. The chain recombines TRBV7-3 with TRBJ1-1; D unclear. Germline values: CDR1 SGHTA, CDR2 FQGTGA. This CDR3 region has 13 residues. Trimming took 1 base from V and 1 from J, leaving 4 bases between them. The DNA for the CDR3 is TGTGCCAGCAGCTTAAGGGGGAACACTGAAGCTTTCTTT. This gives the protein CASSLRGNTEAFF.

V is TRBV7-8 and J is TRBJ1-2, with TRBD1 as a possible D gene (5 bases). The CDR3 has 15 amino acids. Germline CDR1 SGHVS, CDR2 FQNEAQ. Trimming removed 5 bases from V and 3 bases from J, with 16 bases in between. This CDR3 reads CASSGGAGMDYGYTF. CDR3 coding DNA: TGTGCCAGCAGCGGCGGAGCAGGGATGGACTATGGCTACACCTTC.

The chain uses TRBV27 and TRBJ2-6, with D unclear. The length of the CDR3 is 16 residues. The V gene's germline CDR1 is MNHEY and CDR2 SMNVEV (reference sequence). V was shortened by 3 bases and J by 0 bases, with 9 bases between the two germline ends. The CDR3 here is CASSFSAFSGANVLTF. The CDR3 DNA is TGTGCCAGCAGTTTCTCAGCCTTCTCTGGGGCCAACGTCCTGACTTTC. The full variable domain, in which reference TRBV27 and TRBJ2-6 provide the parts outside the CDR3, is EAQVTQNPRYLITVTGKKLTVTCSQNMNHEYMSWYRQDPGLGLRQIYYSMNVEVTDKGDVPEGYKVSRKEKRNFPLILESPSPNQTSLYFCASSFSAFSGANVLTFGAGSRLTVL.

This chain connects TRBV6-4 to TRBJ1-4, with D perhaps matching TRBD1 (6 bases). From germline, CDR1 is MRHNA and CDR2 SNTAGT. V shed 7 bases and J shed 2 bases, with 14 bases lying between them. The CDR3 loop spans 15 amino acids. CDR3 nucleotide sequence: TGTGCCAGCATTACTAGGGGGACCACTAATGAAAAACTGTTTTTT. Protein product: CASITRGTTNEKLFF.

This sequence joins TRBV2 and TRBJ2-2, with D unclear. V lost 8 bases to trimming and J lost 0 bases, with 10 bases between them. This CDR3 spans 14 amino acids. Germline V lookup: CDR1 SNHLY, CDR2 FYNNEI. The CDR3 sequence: CASEPHPNTGELFF. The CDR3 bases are TGTGCCAGCGAGCCCCACCCGAACACCGGGGAGCTGTTTTTT.

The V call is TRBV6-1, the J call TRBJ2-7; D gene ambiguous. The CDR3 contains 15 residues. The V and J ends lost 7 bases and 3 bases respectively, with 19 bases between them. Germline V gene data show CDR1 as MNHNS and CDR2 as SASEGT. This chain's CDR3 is CASIVGGFLGYEQYF. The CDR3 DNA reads TGTGCCAGCATCGTTGGTGGGTTTTTGGGCTACGAGCAGTACTTC.

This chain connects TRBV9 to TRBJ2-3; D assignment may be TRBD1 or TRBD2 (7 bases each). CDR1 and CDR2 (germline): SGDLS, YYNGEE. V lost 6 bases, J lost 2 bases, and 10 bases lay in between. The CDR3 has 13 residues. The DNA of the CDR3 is TGTGCCAGCACAGGGGGGGTCACAGATACGCAGTATTTT. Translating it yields CASTGGVTDTQYF.

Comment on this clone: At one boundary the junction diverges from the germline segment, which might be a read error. The CDR3 DNA is TGTGCTAGCAGCCCCGGGGGGAACGAGCAGTACTTC. Translation gives CASSPGGNEQYF. The rearrangement joins TRBV7-7 to TRBJ2-7; 7 bases are a match to TRBD2. CDR1 and CDR2 (germline): SSHAT, FNYEAQ (reference sequence). The CDR3 consists of 12 residues.

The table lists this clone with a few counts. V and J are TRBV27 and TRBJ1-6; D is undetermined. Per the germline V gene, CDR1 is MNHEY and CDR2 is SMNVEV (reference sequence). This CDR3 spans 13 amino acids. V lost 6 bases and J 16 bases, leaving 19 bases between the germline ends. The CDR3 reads CASSPLDPIVLHF. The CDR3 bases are TGTGCCAGCAGCCCTCTGGACCCAATAGTGCTCCACTTT.

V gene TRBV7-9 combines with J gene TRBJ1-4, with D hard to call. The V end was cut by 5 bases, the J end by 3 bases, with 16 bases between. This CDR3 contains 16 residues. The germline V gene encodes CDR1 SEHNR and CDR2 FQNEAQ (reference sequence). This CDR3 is CASSAPEETANEKLFF. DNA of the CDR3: TGTGCCAGCAGCGCCCCGGAGGAGACTGCTAATGAAAAACTGTTTTTT.

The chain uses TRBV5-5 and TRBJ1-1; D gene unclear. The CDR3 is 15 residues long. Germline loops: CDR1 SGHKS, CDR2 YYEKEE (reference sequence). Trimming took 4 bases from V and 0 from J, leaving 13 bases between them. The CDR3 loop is CASSPPGRMNTEAFF. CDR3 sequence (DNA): TGTGCCAGCAGCCCCCCCGGACGGATGAACACTGAAGCTTTCTTT.

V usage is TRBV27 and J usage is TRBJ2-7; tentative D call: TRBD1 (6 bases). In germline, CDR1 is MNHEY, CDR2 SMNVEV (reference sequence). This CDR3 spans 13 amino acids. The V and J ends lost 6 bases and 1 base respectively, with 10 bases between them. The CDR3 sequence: CASRSRGSYEQYF. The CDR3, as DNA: TGTGCCAGCAGATCCAGGGGTTCCTACGAGCAGTACTTC.

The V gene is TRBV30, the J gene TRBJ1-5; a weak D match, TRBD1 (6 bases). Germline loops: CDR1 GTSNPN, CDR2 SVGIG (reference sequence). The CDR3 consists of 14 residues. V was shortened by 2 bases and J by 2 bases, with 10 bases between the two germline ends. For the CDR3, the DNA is TGTGCCTGGAGTAAGGGGGTCGGCAATCAGCCCCAGCATTTT. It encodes CAWSKGVGNQPQHF. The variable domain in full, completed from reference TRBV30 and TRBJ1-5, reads SQTIHQWPATLVQPVGSPLSLECTVEGTSNPNLYWYRQAAGRGLQLLFYSVGIGQISSEVPQNLSASRPQDRQFILSSKKLLLSDSGFYLCAWSKGVGNQPQHFGDGTRLSIL.

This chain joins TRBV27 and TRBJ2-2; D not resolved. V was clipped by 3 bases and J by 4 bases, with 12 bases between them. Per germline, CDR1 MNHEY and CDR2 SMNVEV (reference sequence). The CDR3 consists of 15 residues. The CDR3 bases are TGTGCCAGCAGTTTTTACACAAGGGCCACCGGGGAGCTGTTTTTT. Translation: CASSFYTRATGELFF.

CDR3 in DNA: TGTGCCAGCAGCTTGGGGCAGGGACCCTACAATGAGCAGTTCTTC. Translated: CASSLGQGPYNEQFF. The gene calls are TRBV5-4 and TRBJ2-1; D may be TRBD1 or TRBD2 (5 bases each). Trimming shortened V by 0 bases and J by 2 bases, and 9 bases separated the two germline ends. Per germline, CDR1 SGHNT and CDR2 YYREEE (reference sequence). This CDR3 contains 15 residues.